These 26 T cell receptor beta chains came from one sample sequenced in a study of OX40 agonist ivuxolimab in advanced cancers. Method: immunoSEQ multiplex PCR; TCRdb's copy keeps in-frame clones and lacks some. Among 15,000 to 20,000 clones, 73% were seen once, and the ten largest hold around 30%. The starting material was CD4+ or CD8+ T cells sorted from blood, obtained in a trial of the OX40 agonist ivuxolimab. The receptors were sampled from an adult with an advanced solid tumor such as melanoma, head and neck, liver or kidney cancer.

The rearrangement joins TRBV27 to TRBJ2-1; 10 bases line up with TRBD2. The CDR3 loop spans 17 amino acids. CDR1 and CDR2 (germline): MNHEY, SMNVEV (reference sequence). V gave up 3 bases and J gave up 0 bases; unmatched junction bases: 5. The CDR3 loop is CASSFDPSGSSYNEQFF. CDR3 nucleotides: TGTGCCAGCAGTTTCGACCCTAGCGGGAGCTCCTACAATGAGCAGTTCTTC.

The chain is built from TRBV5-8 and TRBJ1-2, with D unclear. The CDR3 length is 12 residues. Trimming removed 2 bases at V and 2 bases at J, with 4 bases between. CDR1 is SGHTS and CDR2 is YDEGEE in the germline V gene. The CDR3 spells CASSFSNYGYTF. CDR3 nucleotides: TGTGCCAGCAGCTTCAGCAACTATGGCTACACCTTC.

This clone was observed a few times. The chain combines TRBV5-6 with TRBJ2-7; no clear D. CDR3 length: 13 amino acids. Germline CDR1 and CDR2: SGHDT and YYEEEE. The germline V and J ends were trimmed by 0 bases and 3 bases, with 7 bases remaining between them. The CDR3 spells CASSLASSYEQYF. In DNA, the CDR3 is TGTGCCAGCAGCTTGGCCTCCAGCTACGAGCAGTACTTC.

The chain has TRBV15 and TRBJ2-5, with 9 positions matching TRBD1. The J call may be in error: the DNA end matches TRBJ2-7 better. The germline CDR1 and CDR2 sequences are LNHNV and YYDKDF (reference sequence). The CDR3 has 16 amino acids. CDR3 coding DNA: TGTGCCACCAGCAGAGCCAAGGGGACAGGGAACGACGAGCAGTACTTC. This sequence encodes CATSRAKGTGNDEQYF.

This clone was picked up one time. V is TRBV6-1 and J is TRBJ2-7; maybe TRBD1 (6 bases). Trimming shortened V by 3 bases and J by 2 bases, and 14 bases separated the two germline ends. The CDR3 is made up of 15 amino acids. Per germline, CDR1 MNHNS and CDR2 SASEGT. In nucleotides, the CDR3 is TGTGCCAGCAGTGATGGGTCCCAGGGGACCTACGAGCAGTACTTC. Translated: CASSDGSQGTYEQYF.

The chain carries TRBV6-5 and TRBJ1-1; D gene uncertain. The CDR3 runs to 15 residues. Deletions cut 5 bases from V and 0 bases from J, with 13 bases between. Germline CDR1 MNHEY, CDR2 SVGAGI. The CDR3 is CASSPSHGMNTEAFF. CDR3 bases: TGTGCCAGCAGTCCCTCCCACGGAATGAACACTGAAGCTTTCTTT.

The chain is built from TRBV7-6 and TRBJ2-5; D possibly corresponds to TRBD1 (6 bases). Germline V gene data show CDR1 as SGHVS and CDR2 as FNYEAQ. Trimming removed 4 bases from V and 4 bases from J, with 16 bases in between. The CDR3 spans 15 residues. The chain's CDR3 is CASSSPGVATETQYF. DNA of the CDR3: TGTGCCAGCAGCTCCCCAGGGGTAGCTACAGAGACCCAGTACTTC.

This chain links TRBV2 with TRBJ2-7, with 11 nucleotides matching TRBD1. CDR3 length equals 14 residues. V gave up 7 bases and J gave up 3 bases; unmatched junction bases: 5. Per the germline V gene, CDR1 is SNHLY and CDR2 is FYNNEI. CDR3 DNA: TGTGCCAGCACCGCCGGGACAGGGGGCTACGAGCAGTACTTC. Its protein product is CASTAGTGGYEQYF.

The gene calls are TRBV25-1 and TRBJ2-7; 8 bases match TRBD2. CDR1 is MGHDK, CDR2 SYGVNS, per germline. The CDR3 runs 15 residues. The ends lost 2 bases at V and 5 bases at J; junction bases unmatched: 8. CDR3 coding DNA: TGTGCCAGCAGTGAAAAGCGCGGGAGGCCCCACGAGCAGTACTTC. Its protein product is CASSEKRGRPHEQYF.

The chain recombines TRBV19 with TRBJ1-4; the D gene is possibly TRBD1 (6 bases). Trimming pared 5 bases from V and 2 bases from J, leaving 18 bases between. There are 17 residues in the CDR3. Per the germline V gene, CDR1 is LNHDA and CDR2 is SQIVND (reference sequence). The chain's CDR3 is CASSGIHREFTNEKLFF. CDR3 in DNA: TGTGCCAGTAGTGGAATCCACAGGGAGTTTACTAATGAAAAACTGTTTTTT.

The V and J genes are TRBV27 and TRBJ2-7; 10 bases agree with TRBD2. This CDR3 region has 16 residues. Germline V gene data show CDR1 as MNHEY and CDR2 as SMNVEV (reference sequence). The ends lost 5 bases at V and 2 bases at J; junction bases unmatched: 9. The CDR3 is CASSDLRTSGTYEQYF. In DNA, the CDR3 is TGTGCCAGCAGTGACCTCCGGACTAGCGGAACCTACGAGCAGTACTTC.

CDR3 sequence reads: CASSLTGLGNQPQHF. CDR3 nucleotide sequence: TGTGCCAGCAGTTTGACAGGGCTGGGCAATCAGCCCCAGCATTTT. The rearrangement links TRBV27 to TRBJ1-5, with TRBD1 matching over 7 bases. Per the germline V gene, CDR1 is MNHEY and CDR2 is SMNVEV (reference sequence). The ends lost 3 bases at V and 2 bases at J; junction bases unmatched: 4. There are 15 residues in the CDR3.

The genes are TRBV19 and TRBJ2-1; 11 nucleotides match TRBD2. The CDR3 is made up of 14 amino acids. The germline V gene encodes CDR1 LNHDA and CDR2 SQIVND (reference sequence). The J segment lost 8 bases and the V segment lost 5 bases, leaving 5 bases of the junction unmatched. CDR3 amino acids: CASSLAGGGDEQFF. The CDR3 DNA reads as TGTGCCAGTAGTTTAGCGGGAGGGGGGGATGAGCAGTTCTTC. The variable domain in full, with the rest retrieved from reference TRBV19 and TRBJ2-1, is DGGITQSPKYLFRKEGQNVTLSCEQNLNHDAMYWYRQDPGQGLRLIYYSQIVNDFQKGDIAEGYSVSREKKESFPLTVTSAQKNPTAFYLCASSLAGGGDEQFFGPGTRLTVL.

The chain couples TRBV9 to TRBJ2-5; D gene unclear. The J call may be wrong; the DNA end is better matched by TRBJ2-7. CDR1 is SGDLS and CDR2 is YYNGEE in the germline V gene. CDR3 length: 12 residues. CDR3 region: CASSADGYEQYF. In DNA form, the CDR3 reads TGTGCCAGCAGCGCTGACGGCTACGAGCAGTACTTC.

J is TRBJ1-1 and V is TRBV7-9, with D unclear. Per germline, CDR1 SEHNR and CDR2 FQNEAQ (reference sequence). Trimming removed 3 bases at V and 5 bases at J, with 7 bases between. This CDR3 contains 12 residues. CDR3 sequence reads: CASSFSRTEAFF. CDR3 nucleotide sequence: TGTGCCAGCAGCTTCTCACGGACTGAAGCTTTCTTT.

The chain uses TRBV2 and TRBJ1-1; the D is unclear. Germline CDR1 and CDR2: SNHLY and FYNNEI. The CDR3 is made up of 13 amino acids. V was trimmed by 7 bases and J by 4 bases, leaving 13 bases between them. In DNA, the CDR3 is TGTGCCAGCATTAGAGGGCCCGGCACTGAAGCTTTCTTT. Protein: CASIRGPGTEAFF.

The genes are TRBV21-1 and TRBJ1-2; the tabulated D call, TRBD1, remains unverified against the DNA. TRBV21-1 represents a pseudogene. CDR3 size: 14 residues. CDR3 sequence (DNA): TGTGCCAGCAGCTCCCCTGGACAGGGACGCGGCTACACCTTC. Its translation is CASSSPGQGRGYTF.

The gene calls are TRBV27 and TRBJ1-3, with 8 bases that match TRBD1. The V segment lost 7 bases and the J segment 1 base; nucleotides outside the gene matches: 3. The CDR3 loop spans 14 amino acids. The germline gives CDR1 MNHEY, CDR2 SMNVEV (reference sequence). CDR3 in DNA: TGTGCCAGCAAGACAGGGGTGTCTGGAAACACCATATATTTT. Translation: CASKTGVSGNTIYF.

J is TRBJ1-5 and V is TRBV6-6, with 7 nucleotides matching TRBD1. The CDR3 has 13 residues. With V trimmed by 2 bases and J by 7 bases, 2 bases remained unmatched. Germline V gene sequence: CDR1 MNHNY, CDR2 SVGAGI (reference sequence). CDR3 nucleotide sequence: TGTGCCAGCAGTTACGAGACAGGGCAGCCCCAGCATTTT. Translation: CASSYETGQPQHF.

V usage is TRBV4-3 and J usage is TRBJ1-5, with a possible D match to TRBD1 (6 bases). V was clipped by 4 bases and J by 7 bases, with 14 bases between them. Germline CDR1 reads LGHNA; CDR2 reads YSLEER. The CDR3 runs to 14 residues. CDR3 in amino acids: CASSPHRAGQPQHF. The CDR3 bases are TGCGCCAGCAGCCCCCACAGGGCTGGGCAGCCCCAGCATTTT.

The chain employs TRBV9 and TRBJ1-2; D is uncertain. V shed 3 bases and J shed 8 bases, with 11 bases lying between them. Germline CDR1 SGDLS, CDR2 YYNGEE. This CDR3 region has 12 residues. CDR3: CASSGALDGYTF. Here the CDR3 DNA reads TGTGCCAGCAGCGGGGCGTTAGACGGCTACACCTTC.

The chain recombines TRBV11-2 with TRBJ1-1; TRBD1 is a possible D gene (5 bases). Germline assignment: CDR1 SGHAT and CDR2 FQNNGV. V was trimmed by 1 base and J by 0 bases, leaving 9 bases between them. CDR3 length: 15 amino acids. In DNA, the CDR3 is TGTGCCAGCAGCTTAGTTGGGGGGGTGAACACTGAAGCTTTCTTT. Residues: CASSLVGGVNTEAFF. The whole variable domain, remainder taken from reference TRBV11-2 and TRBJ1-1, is EAGVAQSPRYKIIEKRQSVAFWCNPISGHATLYWYQQILGQGPKLLIQFQNNGVVDDSQLPKDRFSAERLKGVDSTLKIQPAKLEDSAVYLCASSLVGGVNTEAFFGQGTRLTVV.

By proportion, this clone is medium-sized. The CDR3 DNA reads TGTGCCAGCAACCTAGAGGCCCAAGGTCCAGCGACAGATACGCAGTATTTT. Protein sequence: CASNLEAQGPATDTQYF. V usage is TRBV9 and J usage is TRBJ2-3; no reliable D call. The germline V gene encodes CDR1 SGDLS and CDR2 YYNGEE. The CDR3 is made up of 17 amino acids. V gave up 6 bases and J gave up 3 bases, with 23 bases separating them.

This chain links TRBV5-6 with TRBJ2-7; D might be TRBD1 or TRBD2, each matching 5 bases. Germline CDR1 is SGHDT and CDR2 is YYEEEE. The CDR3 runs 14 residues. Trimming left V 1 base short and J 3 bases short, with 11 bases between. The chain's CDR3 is CASSLWGRNYEQYF. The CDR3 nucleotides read TGTGCCAGCAGCTTGTGGGGACGGAACTACGAGCAGTACTTC.

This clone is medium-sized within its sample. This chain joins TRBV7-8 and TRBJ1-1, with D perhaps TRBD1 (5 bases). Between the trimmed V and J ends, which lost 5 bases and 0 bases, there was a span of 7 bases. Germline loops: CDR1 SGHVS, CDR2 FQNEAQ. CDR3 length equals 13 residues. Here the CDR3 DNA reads TGTGCCAGCAGCCCGGGGCTGAACACTGAAGCTTTCTTT. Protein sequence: CASSPGLNTEAFF.

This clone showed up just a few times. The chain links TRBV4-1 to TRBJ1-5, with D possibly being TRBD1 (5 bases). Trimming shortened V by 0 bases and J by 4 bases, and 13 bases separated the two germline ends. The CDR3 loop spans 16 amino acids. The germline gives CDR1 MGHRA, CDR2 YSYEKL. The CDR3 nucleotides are TGCGCCAGCAGCCAAGATGGGACGGATAAGAATCAGCCCCAGCATTTT. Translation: CASSQDGTDKNQPQHF.